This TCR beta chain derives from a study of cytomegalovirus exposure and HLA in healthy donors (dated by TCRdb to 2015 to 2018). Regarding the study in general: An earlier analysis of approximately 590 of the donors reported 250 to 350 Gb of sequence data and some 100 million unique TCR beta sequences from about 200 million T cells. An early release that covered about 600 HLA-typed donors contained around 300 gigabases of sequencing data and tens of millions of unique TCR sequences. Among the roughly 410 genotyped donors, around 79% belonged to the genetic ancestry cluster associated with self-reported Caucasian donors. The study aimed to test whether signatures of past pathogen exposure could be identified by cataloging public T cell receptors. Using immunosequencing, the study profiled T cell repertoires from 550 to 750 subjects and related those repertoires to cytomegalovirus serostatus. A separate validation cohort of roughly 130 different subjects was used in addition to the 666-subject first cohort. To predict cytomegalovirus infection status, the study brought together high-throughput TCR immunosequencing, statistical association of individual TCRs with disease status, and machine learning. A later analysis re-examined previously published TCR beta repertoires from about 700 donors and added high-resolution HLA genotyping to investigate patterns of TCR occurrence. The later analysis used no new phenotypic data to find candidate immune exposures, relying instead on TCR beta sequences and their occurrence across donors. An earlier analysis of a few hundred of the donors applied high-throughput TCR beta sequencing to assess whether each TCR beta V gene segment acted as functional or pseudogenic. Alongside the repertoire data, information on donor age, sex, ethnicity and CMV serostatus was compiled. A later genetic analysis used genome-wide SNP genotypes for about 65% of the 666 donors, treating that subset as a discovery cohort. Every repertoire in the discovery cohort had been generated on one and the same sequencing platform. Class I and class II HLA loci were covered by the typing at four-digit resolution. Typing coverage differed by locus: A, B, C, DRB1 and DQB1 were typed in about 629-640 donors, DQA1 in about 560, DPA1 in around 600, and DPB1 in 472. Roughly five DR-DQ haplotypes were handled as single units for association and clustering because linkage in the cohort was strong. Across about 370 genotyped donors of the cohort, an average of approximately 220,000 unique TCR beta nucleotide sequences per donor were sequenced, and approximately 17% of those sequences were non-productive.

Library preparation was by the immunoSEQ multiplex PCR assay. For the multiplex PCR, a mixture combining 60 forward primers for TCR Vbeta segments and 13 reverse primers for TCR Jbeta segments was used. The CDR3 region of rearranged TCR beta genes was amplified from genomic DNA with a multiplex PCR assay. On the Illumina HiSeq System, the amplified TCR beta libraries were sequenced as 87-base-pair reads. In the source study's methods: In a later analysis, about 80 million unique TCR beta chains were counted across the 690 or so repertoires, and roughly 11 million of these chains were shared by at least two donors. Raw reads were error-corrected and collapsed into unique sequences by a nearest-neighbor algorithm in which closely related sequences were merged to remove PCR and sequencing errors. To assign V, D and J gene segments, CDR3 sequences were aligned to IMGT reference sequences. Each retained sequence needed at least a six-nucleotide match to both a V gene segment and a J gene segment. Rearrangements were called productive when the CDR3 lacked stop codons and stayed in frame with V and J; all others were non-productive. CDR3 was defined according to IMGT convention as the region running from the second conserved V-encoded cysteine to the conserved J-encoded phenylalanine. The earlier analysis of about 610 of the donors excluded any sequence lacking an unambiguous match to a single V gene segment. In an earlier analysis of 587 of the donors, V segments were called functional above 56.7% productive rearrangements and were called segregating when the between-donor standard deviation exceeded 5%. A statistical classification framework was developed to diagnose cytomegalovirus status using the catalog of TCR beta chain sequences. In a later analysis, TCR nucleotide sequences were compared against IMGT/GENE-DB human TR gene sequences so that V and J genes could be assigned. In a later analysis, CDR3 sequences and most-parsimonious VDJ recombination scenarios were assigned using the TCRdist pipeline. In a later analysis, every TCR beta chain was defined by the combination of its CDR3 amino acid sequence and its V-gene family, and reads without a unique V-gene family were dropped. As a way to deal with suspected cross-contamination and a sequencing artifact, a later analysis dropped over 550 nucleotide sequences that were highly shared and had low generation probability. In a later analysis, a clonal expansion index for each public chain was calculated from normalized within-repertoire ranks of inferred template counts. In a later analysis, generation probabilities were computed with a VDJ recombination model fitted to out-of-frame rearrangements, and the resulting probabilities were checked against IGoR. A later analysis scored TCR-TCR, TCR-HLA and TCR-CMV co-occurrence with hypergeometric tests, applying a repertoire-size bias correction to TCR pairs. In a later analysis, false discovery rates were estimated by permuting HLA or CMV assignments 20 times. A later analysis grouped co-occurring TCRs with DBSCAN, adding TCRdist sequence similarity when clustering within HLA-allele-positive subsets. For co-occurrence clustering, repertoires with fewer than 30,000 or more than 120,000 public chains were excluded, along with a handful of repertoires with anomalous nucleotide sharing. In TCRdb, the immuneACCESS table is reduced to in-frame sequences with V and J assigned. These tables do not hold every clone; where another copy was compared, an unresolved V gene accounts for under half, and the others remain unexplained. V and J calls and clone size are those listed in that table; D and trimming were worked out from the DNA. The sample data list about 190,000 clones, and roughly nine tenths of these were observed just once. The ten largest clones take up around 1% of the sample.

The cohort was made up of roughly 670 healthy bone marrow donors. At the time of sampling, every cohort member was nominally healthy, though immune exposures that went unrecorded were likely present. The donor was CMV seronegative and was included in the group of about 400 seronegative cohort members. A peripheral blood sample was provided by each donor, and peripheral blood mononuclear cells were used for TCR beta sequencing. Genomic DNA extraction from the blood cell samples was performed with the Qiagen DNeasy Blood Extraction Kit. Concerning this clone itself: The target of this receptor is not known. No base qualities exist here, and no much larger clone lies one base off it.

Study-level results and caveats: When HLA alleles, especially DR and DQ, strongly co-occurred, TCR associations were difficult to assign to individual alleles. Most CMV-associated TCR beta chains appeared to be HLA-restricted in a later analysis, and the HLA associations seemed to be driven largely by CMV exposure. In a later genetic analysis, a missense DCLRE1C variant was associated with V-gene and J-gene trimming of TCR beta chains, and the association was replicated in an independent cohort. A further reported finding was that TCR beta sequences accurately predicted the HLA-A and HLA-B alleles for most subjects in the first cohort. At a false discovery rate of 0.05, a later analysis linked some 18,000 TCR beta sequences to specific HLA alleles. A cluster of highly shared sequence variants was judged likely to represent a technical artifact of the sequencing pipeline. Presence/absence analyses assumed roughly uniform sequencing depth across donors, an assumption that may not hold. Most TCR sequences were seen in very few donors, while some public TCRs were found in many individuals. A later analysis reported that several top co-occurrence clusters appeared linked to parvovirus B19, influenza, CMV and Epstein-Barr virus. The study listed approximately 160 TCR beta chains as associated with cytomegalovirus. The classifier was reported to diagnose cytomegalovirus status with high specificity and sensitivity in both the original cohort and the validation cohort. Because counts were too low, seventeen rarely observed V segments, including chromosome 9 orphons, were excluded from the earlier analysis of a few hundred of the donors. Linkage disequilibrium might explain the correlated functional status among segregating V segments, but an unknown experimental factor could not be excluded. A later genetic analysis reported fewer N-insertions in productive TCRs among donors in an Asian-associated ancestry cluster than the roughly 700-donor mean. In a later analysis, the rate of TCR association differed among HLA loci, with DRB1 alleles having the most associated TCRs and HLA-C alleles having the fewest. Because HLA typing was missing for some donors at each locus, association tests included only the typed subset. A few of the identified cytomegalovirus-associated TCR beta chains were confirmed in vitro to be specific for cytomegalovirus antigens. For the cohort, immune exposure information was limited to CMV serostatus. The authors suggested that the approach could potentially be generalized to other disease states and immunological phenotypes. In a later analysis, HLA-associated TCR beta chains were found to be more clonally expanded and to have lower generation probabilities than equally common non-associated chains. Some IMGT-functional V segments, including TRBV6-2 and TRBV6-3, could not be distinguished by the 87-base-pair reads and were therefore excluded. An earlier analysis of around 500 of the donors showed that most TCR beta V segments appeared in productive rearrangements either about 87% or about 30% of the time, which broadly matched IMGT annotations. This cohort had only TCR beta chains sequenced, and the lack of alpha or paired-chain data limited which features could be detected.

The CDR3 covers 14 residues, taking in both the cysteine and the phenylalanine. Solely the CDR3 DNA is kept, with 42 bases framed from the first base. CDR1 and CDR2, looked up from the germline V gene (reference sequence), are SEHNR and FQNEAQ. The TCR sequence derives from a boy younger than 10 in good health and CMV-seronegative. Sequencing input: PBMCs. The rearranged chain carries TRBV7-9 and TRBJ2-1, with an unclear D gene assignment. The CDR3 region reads CASETSASYNEQFF. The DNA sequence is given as TGTGCGTCCGAGACCAGCGCCTCCTACAATGAGCAGTTCTTC.